Following are 28 T cell receptor beta chains from one sample sequenced in a study of cytomegalovirus exposure and HLA in healthy donors. Researchers ran the PCR with 60 Vbeta and 13 Jbeta primers. Some clones are missing from TCRdb's copy, which holds only in-frame ones; the method was immunoSEQ multiplex PCR. Here the sample spans about 77,000 clones, 78% being singletons. The sequenced material came from PBMCs. The receptor set was obtained from a man between 35 and 55 years old in good health and CMV-seronegative.

Only a few counts were recorded for this clone. The V call is TRBV28, the J call TRBJ2-7; D perhaps matches TRBD1 (6 bases). The CDR3 loop spans 16 amino acids. Trimming removed 3 bases from V and 4 bases from J, with 19 bases in between. CDR1 is MDHEN, CDR2 SYDVKM, per germline. This chain's CDR3 is CASSLPTPDRGYEQYF. The CDR3 DNA sequence: TGTGCCAGCAGTTTGCCTACACCCGATAGGGGGTACGAGCAGTACTTC.

The CDR3 nucleotides read TGTGCCAGTAGTATCCAGGGTTTTGAGCAGTTCTTC. Protein product: CASSIQGFEQFF. This rearrangement joins TRBV19 to TRBJ2-1; D might be TRBD1 (5 bases). The germline CDR1 and CDR2 sequences are LNHDA and SQIVND (reference sequence). The V end lost 3 bases, the J end lost 9 bases, and 9 bases lay between the germline ends. CDR3 size: 12 residues.

This rearrangement joins TRBV7-8 to TRBJ1-2; possibly TRBD1 for D (6 bases). Trimming left V 4 bases short and J 4 bases short, with 22 bases between. Germline assignment: CDR1 SGHVS and CDR2 FQNEAQ. There are 17 residues in the CDR3. CDR3 DNA: TGTGCCAGCAGCTCGCGAGAGGGGGAATTTAAACTCTATGGCTACACCTTC. It yields the protein CASSSREGEFKLYGYTF.

This sequence joins TRBV28 and TRBJ1-1, with D hard to call. V lost 1 base and J 5 bases, leaving 14 bases between the germline ends. CDR1 MDHEN and CDR2 SYDVKM come from the germline V gene. The CDR3 sequence is 15 residues long. The CDR3 loop reads CASSLYRLAGTEAFF. Written as DNA, the CDR3 is TGTGCCAGCAGTTTATATCGATTGGCGGGTACTGAAGCTTTCTTT.

J is TRBJ2-5 and V is TRBV5-1; possible D gene TRBD2, 5 bases. The CDR3 covers 14 residues. CDR1 and CDR2 from the germline V gene are SGHRS and YFSETQ. The ends were cut back, 6 bases at V and 3 bases at J, with 15 bases in the middle. CDR3 nucleotide sequence: TGCGCCAGCAAAACGGGGTCAGTCAAAGAGACCCAGTACTTC. It is translated as CASKTGSVKETQYF.

In nucleotides, the CDR3 is TGTGCCAGCAGCATGACCTCAGGGTCGGGGGCCAACGTCCTGACTTTC. This codes for CASSMTSGSGANVLTF. The rearrangement uses TRBV5-5 and TRBJ2-6; tentatively, D is TRBD1 (5 bases). Germline-derived CDR1 and CDR2 are SGHKS and YYEKEE (reference sequence). The CDR3 is made up of 16 amino acids. Trimming took off 4 bases at V and 4 bases at J, with 15 bases between the two ends.

The chain joins TRBV29-1 to TRBJ2-1; D is unresolved. Trimming cost V 5 bases and J 10 bases, with 15 bases left between them. Germline V gene lookup returns CDR1 SQVTM and CDR2 ANQGSEA. The CDR3 totals 12 residues. The CDR3 DNA is TGCAGCGTTTCCGATCCGGTGACAGAGCAGTTCTTC. It encodes CSVSDPVTEQFF.

This clone has a handful of counts. The chain is built from TRBV9 and TRBJ2-3; 11 positions agree with TRBD2. Losses at the gene ends were 0 bases for V and 2 bases for J; bases not matched to a gene: 2. Germline-derived CDR1 and CDR2 are SGDLS and YYNGEE. This CDR3 spans 16 amino acids. The DNA of the CDR3 is TGTGCCAGCAGCGTAGGGGGACTAGCGGCCACAGATACGCAGTATTTT. Translating it yields CASSVGGLAATDTQYF. Drawing the rest from reference TRBV9 and TRBJ2-3, the complete variable domain is DSGVTQTPKHLITATGQRVTLRCSPRSGDLSVYWYQQSLDQGLQFLIQYYNGEERAKGNILERFSAQQFPDLHSELNLSSLELGDSALYFCASSVGGLAATDTQYFGPGTRLTVL.

V is TRBV6-6 and J is TRBJ2-7; D might be TRBD2 (5 bases). Germline V gene lookup returns CDR1 MNHNY and CDR2 SVGAGI (reference sequence). The ends were cut back, 10 bases at V and 2 bases at J, with 12 bases in the middle. This CDR3 comprises 12 residues. CDR3: CATSAGTYEQYF. The DNA of the CDR3 is TGTGCCACAAGTGCGGGTACCTACGAGCAGTACTTC.

The chain links TRBV5-1 to TRBJ1-5, with D perhaps TRBD1 (6 bases). The V gene lost 1 base and the J gene lost 1 base, with 9 bases spanning the gap. The CDR3 spans 15 residues. The germline CDR1 and CDR2 sequences are SGHRS and YFSETQ. This CDR3 is CASSLYTGSNQPQHF. The CDR3, as DNA: TGCGCCAGCAGCTTGTACACAGGGAGCAATCAGCCCCAGCATTTT.

The chain links TRBV28 to TRBJ2-7, with no clear D. Trimming cost V 2 bases and J 3 bases, with 11 bases left between them. This CDR3 is built from 14 residues. CDR1 MDHEN and CDR2 SYDVKM come from the germline V gene. CDR3 residues: CASSLANSYYEQYF. CDR3 sequence (DNA): TGTGCCAGCAGTTTAGCGAACAGTTACTACGAGCAGTACTTC.

The CDR3 nucleotides are TGTGCCAGCAGCCCCGACAGGGGGTCCTGGGGGGAGCAGTACTTC. Residues: CASSPDRGSWGEQYF. This chain joins TRBV2 and TRBJ2-7; TRBD1 matches at 9 bases. Germline V gene data show CDR1 as SNHLY and CDR2 as FYNNEI. The CDR3 has 15 residues. Trimming cost V 6 bases and J 7 bases; bases outside gene matches: 13. The whole variable domain, filled in from reference TRBV2 and TRBJ2-7, reads EPEVTQTPSHQVTQMGQEVILRCVPISNHLYFYWYRQILGQKVEFLVSFYNNEISEKSEIFDDQFSVERPDGSNFTLKIRSTKLEDSAMYFCASSPDRGSWGEQYFGPGTRLTVT.

This chain links TRBV11-3 with TRBJ2-1, with D tentatively TRBD2 (5 bases). The length of the CDR3 is 14 residues. The V and J ends lost 3 bases and 0 bases respectively, with 6 bases between them. Germline V CDR1 and CDR2: SGHNT, YENEEA. The CDR3 DNA is TGTGCCAGCAGCTTGAGCGGCTCCTACAATGAGCAGTTCTTC. Its translation: CASSLSGSYNEQFF.

The sample holds one count of this clone. The junction departs from the called germline gene at one end, perhaps through a read error. DNA of the CDR3: TGTGCCTGGAGTGTGTCAGCGGCCCACCGATTC. Protein product: CAWSVSAAHRF. V gene TRBV30 combines with J gene TRBJ2-7; tentatively, D is TRBD2 (5 bases). Germline CDR1 and CDR2: GTSNPN and SVGIG (reference sequence). The CDR3 spans 11 residues.

The CDR3 spells CASSPPAGTYNEQFF. The CDR3 nucleotides read TGTGCCAGCTCACCACCAGCGGGGACCTACAATGAGCAGTTCTTC. This chain connects TRBV18 to TRBJ2-1; 7 positions match TRBD2. Trimming at V came to 0 bases and at J to 2 bases, leaving 1 base not matched to a gene. Germline V gene lookup returns CDR1 KGHSH and CDR2 LQKENI. CDR3 size: 15 residues.

This clone was counted between two and nine times. The chain couples TRBV5-8 to TRBJ2-7, with 9 bases matching TRBD1. The CDR3 loop spans 14 amino acids. V shed 9 bases, J shed 6 bases, and the junction held 13 bases outside the gene matches. Per germline, CDR1 SGHTS and CDR2 YDEGEE. The CDR3 bases are TGTGCCATCCCCACTTGGGACAGGGTGCCCGAGCAGTACTTC. It translates to CAIPTWDRVPEQYF.

The genes are TRBV6-5 and TRBJ1-1, with D perhaps matching TRBD1 (5 bases). Germline lookup yields CDR1 MNHEY and CDR2 SVGAGI. CDR3 length: 15 residues. V lost 4 bases and J 0 bases, leaving 12 bases between the germline ends. CDR3 sequence reads: CASSSRQIMNTEAFF. CDR3 sequence (DNA): TGTGCCAGCAGTTCCCGACAGATAATGAACACTGAAGCTTTCTTT.

V is TRBV6-6 and J is TRBJ1-1; D unclear. V gave up 0 bases and J gave up 5 bases, with 10 bases separating them. There are 14 residues in the CDR3. Germline values: CDR1 MNHNY, CDR2 SVGAGI (reference sequence). CDR3 nucleotide sequence: TGTGCCAGCAGTTACTCACGGGAGGGTACTGAAGCTTTCTTT. It specifies CASSYSREGTEAFF.

CDR3 sequence reads: CASEPFDSPYNSPLHF. For the CDR3, the DNA is TGTGCCAGCGAACCGTTCGACAGTCCATATAATTCACCCCTCCACTTT. The chain has TRBV28 and TRBJ1-6, with TRBD1 as a possible D gene (5 bases). V was clipped by 8 bases and J by 4 bases, with 18 bases between them. The CDR3 is made up of 16 amino acids. The germline V gene has CDR1 MDHEN and CDR2 SYDVKM.

The chain carries TRBV6-6 and TRBJ1-3; no clear D gene. V was shortened by 0 bases and J by 0 bases, with 3 bases between the two germline ends. Germline loops: CDR1 MNHNY, CDR2 SVGAGI (reference sequence). The CDR3 has 14 amino acids. The CDR3 reads CASSYSSSGNTIYF. Written as DNA, the CDR3 is TGTGCCAGCAGTTACTCCAGCTCTGGAAACACCATATATTTT.

This clone appeared a few times. The V gene is TRBV6-5, the J gene TRBJ1-5; 7 positions agree with TRBD1. Germline-derived CDR1 and CDR2 are MNHEY and SVGAGI. The CDR3 runs to 15 residues. Trimming cost V 5 bases and J 0 bases; bases outside gene matches: 4. The DNA of the CDR3 is TGTGCCAGCAGTCTCGGGACAGCTAGCAATCAGCCCCAGCATTTT. Amino acid sequence: CASSLGTASNQPQHF.

The CDR3 loop is CASSSGTLAQQFF. Written as DNA, the CDR3 is TGTGCCAGCAGCTCCGGGACTCTTGCTCAGCAGTTCTTC. This chain connects TRBV6-5 to TRBJ2-1, with D possibly being TRBD2 (6 bases). V was shortened by 6 bases and J by 11 bases, with 17 bases between the two germline ends. The CDR3 loop spans 13 amino acids. From germline, CDR1 is MNHEY and CDR2 SVGAGI.

This clone has a handful of counts. V and J are TRBV29-1 and TRBJ2-1; tentatively, D is TRBD2 (6 bases). Trimming removed 6 bases from V and 5 bases from J, with 11 bases in between. This CDR3 is 12 amino acids long. The germline V gene has CDR1 SQVTM and CDR2 ANQGSEA. For the CDR3, the DNA is TGCAGCGTAAGGCGGGGCAACAATGAGCAGTTCTTC. Its protein product is CSVRRGNNEQFF.

The V and J genes are TRBV7-3 and TRBJ2-1, with 8 bases identical to TRBD2. This CDR3 region has 15 residues. V lost 3 bases to trimming and J lost 8 bases; unmatched junction nucleotides: 9. CDR1 is SGHTA and CDR2 is FQGTGA in the germline V gene. The CDR3 loop is CASSFSGGPGDEQFF. Here the CDR3 DNA reads TGTGCCAGCAGCTTCTCGGGAGGGCCTGGGGATGAGCAGTTCTTC.

The chain has TRBV6-1 and TRBJ2-1, with 7 bases aligning to TRBD2. Per germline, CDR1 MNHNS and CDR2 SASEGT. V was clipped by 2 bases and J by 2 bases; unmatched bases: 15. The CDR3 is made up of 19 amino acids. CDR3 sequence reads: CASSESIWRREKTYNEQFF. In DNA, the CDR3 is TGTGCCAGCAGTGAAAGTATTTGGCGGCGGGAGAAGACCTACAATGAGCAGTTCTTC.

The chain links TRBV7-3 to TRBJ2-2, with 9 bases fitting TRBD1. V was clipped by 4 bases and J by 5 bases; unmatched bases: 5. CDR1 is SGHTA, CDR2 FQGTGA, per germline. This CDR3 region has 15 residues. The CDR3 nucleotides are TGTGCCAGCAGCTCCTCGACAGGGGGGACCGGGGAGCTGTTTTTT. Encoded protein: CASSSSTGGTGELFF.

The chain recombines TRBV2 with TRBJ1-2, with 8 nucleotides matching TRBD1. This CDR3 is 13 amino acids long. CDR1 is SNHLY and CDR2 is FYNNEI in the germline V gene. V gave up 6 bases and J gave up 10 bases; unmatched junction bases: 10. CDR3 bases: TGTGCCAGCAGGAAAGGAGAGACAGGGGCCTACACCTTC. It is translated as CASRKGETGAYTF. Using reference TRBV2 and TRBJ1-2 for the parts outside the CDR3, the full variable domain is EPEVTQTPSHQVTQMGQEVILRCVPISNHLYFYWYRQILGQKVEFLVSFYNNEISEKSEIFDDQFSVERPDGSNFTLKIRSTKLEDSAMYFCASRKGETGAYTFGSGTRLTVV.

V and J are TRBV6-5 and TRBJ1-6; D possibly corresponds to TRBD1 (6 bases). Trimming shortened V by 3 bases and J by 9 bases, and 12 bases separated the two germline ends. The CDR3 totals 14 residues. Germline V CDR1 and CDR2: MNHEY, SVGAGI. The CDR3 reads CASSYSGGGSPLHF. For the CDR3, the DNA is TGTGCCAGCAGTTATAGTGGGGGCGGTTCACCCCTCCACTTT.